The present entry profiles one T cell receptor beta chain with its context. Documented time point: baseline pretreatment blood. Treatment of the sample: 15 Gy SBRT to primary tumor, nephrectomy 4 weeks later. This record belongs to a study of radiation and T cells in renal cell carcinoma. V dropped 10 bases and J dropped 0; count of bases not matched to a gene: 8. CDR1 and CDR2 (germline): MDHEN, SYDVKM. The CDR3 is 14 amino acids. The repertoire was sequenced with immunoSEQ multiplex PCR; TCRdb's copy has only in-frame clones and lacks some. The table lists 94,000 or so clones, about four fifths of them singletons.

J is TRBJ2-5 and V is TRBV28; 7 bases align to TRBD2. This sequence originates from a man between 60 and 75 years old with renal cell carcinoma. The input for sequencing was blood, taken from a patient whose treatment included radiotherapy and nephrectomy. This CDR3 is CATRREGNQETQYF. CDR3 coding DNA: TGTGCCACCCGGAGGGAGGGTAACCAAGAGACCCAGTACTTC.